This TCR beta chain was sequenced for a study of human T cells and chemical hapten exposure. Across the study: Doses of diphenylcyclopropenone went to the patients' scalps weekly throughout the roughly 24-week study. The patients, most of them female, presented with alopecia areata, totalis or universalis. General study points: Relative to control repertoires, expanded TCRs gave rise to significantly more large CDR3 similarity clusters. Counts of expanded TCRs at PT1 were positively correlated with patch test score.

This clonotype was recorded at least ten times. No antigen is known for it. V was clipped by 0 bases and J by 2 bases, with 11 bases between them. CDR1 LGHNA and CDR2 YSLEER come from the germline V gene. The CDR3 consists of 15 residues. TCRdb re-called the RACE reads with MiXCR, one entry per CDR3 protein. The data contain 360,000 or so distinct CDR3 sequences, about 6% of them singletons. Documented time point: patch test 2, 6 weeks after DPC sensitization. Sample treatment: therapeutic diphenylcyclopropenone sensitization with weekly scalp DPC. This sequence joins TRBV4-3 and TRBJ2-7; D might be TRBD1 (5 bases). The specimen comprised whole blood, sampled in connection with sensitization to the hapten diphenylcyclopropenone (DPC). The receptor was isolated from a woman aged 18-29 years with alopecia areata. Some clones in this sample may be carry-over from other donors' samples. CDR3 residues: CASSQEMARAYEQYF. The CDR3 DNA sequence: TGCGCCAGCAGCCAAGAAATGGCCAGGGCCTACGAGCAGTACTTC.